This T cell receptor (beta chain) was captured by sequencing in a study of blood T cell repertoires in COVID-19. The germline gives CDR1 SGHRS, CDR2 YFSETQ. Trimming removed 2 bases from V and 0 bases from J, with 15 bases in between. This CDR3 has 17 residues. In its sample, this clone was seen a few times. Profiled with immunoSEQ multiplex PCR; TCRdb holds only in-frame clones, not every one. The repertoire includes 130,000 to 150,000 clones, around nine tenths of them detected once, and more than 6.5% sits in the top ten. The sample comprised peripheral blood. This TCR was recovered from a woman in her 50s with active or convalescent COVID-19. The chain recombines TRBV5-1 with TRBJ1-3, with TRBD1 as a possible D gene (5 bases). The CDR3, as DNA: TGCGCCAGCAGCTTAGGAGGGGCGGCGAGCTCTGGAAACACCATATATTTT. Protein product: CASSLGGAASSGNTIYF. Full variable domain (remainder filled in from reference TRBV5-1 and TRBJ1-3): KAGVTQTPRYLIKTRGQQVTLSCSPISGHRSVSWYQQTPGQGLQFLFEYFSETQRNKGNFPGRFSGRQFSNSRSEMNVSTLELGDSALYLCASSLGGAASSGNTIYFGEGSWLTVV.